The entry that follows covers one T cell receptor beta chain sequence. Terminally differentiated effector memory CD45RA+ cells were excluded by CCR7 positive selection of CD45RO-negative cells. The CDR3 runs 17 residues. Germline CDR1 is SGHDT and CDR2 is YYEEEE. V lost 3 bases and J 6 bases, leaving 24 bases between the germline ends. The data derive from a study of shared clonotypes between healthy human individuals. Whole-study context: Each donor's CD8 memory used one plate, CD8 naive two, each CD4 subset three.

Repertoires were generated with immunoSEQ multiplex PCR, while TCRdb's copy carries only in-frame clones and drops some. The sample includes about 2.1 million clones, 80% to 95% of them seen just once. The sequence was collected from a man between 18 and 35 years old in good health. Some clones in this sample may be carry-over from other donors' samples. Sequencing input: naive CD8+ T cells from PBMCs. The J gene is TRBJ1-1, the V gene TRBV5-6, with D unclear. The CDR3 spells CASSSRWGGMAGSEAFF. The CDR3 DNA follows: TGTGCCAGCAGCTCCCGTTGGGGTGGCATGGCGGGATCTGAAGCTTTCTTT.